The 22 T cell receptor beta chains below were found in one sample sequenced in a study of STAT5B mutations in CD4+ large granular lymphocyte leukemia. Sequenced by immunoSEQ multiplex PCR; TCRdb stores in-frame clones only, minus some. In the table there are 30,000 to 40,000 clones, around 80% of which are singletons. Sequencing used CD4+ T cells from blood buffy coats. All receptors come from a human donor in good health.

CDR3 coding DNA: TGTGCCACCAGCGTACGGGACCCCACAGATACGCAGTATTTT. It encodes CATSVRDPTDTQYF. The V and J genes are TRBV15 and TRBJ2-3; either TRBD1 or TRBD2 may fit D (5 bases each). CDR3 length: 14 amino acids. Trimming took off 5 bases at V and 2 bases at J, with 11 bases between the two ends. Germline V gene data show CDR1 as LNHNV and CDR2 as YYDKDF (reference sequence).

V usage is TRBV7-2 and J usage is TRBJ1-4, with D unclear. This CDR3 spans 16 amino acids. Germline-derived CDR1 and CDR2 are SGHTA and FQGNSA. The V end lost 5 bases, the J end lost 0 bases, and 13 bases lay between the germline ends. The CDR3 DNA reads as TGTGCCAGCAGCCCCCCGGGGAGTGCAACTAATGAAAAACTGTTTTTT. Its translation: CASSPPGSATNEKLFF.

This chain links TRBV10-1 with TRBJ2-7; 7 nucleotides line up with TRBD2. CDR1 and CDR2 (germline): WNHNN, SYGVQD (reference sequence). There are 15 residues in the CDR3. V was clipped by 1 base and J by 6 bases; unmatched bases: 9. The CDR3 reads CASSEFGGGPSEQYF. The DNA for the CDR3 is TGCGCCAGCAGTGAGTTCGGGGGAGGGCCAAGCGAGCAGTACTTC.

The chain couples TRBV10-1 to TRBJ2-1; TRBD1 might be the D (5 bases). The CDR3 has 11 residues. V dropped 4 bases and J dropped 7 bases, with 5 bases sitting between them. The germline CDR1 and CDR2 sequences are WNHNN and SYGVQD (reference sequence). The CDR3, as DNA: TGCGCCAGCAGTGCAGGGAATGAGCAGTTCTTC. This gives the protein CASSAGNEQFF.

The chain is built from TRBV7-2 and TRBJ1-6; weak D call: TRBD1 (5 bases). V lost 4 bases and J 4 bases, leaving 14 bases between the germline ends. The CDR3 runs to 16 residues. Germline V gene lookup returns CDR1 SGHTA and CDR2 FQGNSA. CDR3 bases: TGTGCCAGCAGCTCCACAGGCACGGTATATAATTCACCCCTCCACTTT. It encodes CASSSTGTVYNSPLHF. Together with reference TRBV7-2 and TRBJ1-6, the CDR3 gives the full variable domain: GAGVSQSPSNKVTEKGKDVELRCDPISGHTALYWYRQSLGQGLEFLIYFQGNSAPDKSGLPSDRFSAERTGGSVSTLTIQRTQQEDSAVYLCASSSTGTVYNSPLHFGNGTRLTVT.

This clone was detected only a few times. The chain carries TRBV25-1 and TRBJ1-1; D possibly corresponds to TRBD1 (5 bases). The germline CDR1 and CDR2 sequences are MGHDK and SYGVNS. The CDR3 has 14 amino acids. The V end was cut by 3 bases, the J end by 4 bases, with 12 bases between. The CDR3 DNA sequence: TGTGCCAGCAGTGAGCAGGGTGTCAGCACTGAAGCTTTCTTT. Residues: CASSEQGVSTEAFF.

For this clone: One end of the junction is discordant with germline, which a read error may explain. The rearrangement joins TRBV7-9 to TRBJ2-5, with TRBD2 matching over 10 bases. The CDR3 is 12 residues long. The V gene's germline CDR1 is SEHNR and CDR2 FQNEAQ (reference sequence). The CDR3 loop reads CASSLAFLAGDF. The CDR3 nucleotides read TGTGCCAGCAGCTTAGCTTTCCTAGCGGGGGACTTC.

The chain has TRBV25-1 and TRBJ2-5; 8 bases are shared with TRBD1. This CDR3 has 17 residues. V trimming: 0 bases; J trimming: 2 bases; junction bases outside the gene matches: 8. Germline assignment: CDR1 MGHDK and CDR2 SYGVNS. The CDR3 region is CASSEYIPGTGQETQYF. The CDR3 nucleotides are TGTGCCAGCAGTGAATATATTCCCGGGACAGGACAAGAGACCCAGTACTTC.

V and J are TRBV6-6 and TRBJ1-6, with TRBD1 as a possible D gene (5 bases). Deletions cut 3 bases from V and 6 bases from J, with 12 bases between. Germline V gene lookup returns CDR1 MNHNY and CDR2 SVGAGI (reference sequence). CDR3 length equals 15 residues. CDR3 loop: CASSYTRDSNSPLHF. In DNA form, the CDR3 reads TGTGCCAGCAGTTATACTCGGGACTCTAATTCACCCCTCCACTTT.

V is TRBV9 and J is TRBJ2-7, with D unclear. V lost 0 bases and J lost 7, with 11 bases in between. The germline V gene has CDR1 SGDLS and CDR2 YYNGEE. The CDR3 loop spans 13 amino acids. CDR3 in amino acids: CASSVGRVGEQYF. For the CDR3, the DNA is TGTGCCAGCAGCGTAGGTCGGGTCGGGGAGCAGTACTTC.

A few counts support this clone. The J gene is TRBJ1-5, the V gene TRBV19, with D possibly being TRBD1 (5 bases). There are 12 residues in the CDR3. CDR1 LNHDA and CDR2 SQIVND come from the germline V gene (reference sequence). Trimming cost V 6 bases and J 2 bases, with 5 bases left between them. In nucleotides, the CDR3 is TGTGCCAGTAGGACAGGCAATCAGCCCCAGCATTTT. It is translated as CASRTGNQPQHF.

The rearrangement joins TRBV10-3 to TRBJ2-6, with unresolved D. The V gene lost 8 bases and the J gene lost 0 bases, with 8 bases spanning the gap. The length of the CDR3 is 14 residues. Germline V gene lookup returns CDR1 ENHRY and CDR2 SYGVKD. CDR3: CAIRQSSGANVLTF. The CDR3 nucleotides are TGTGCCATCCGTCAGTCCTCTGGGGCCAACGTCCTGACTTTC.

The V call is TRBV5-1, the J call TRBJ1-5; D not resolved. From germline, CDR1 is SGHRS and CDR2 YFSETQ. This CDR3 contains 13 residues. V lost 0 bases, J lost 8 bases, and 9 bases lay in between. The CDR3 region is CASSLEGIKPQHF. Here the CDR3 DNA reads TGCGCCAGCAGCTTGGAGGGTATTAAGCCCCAGCATTTT.

The chain recombines TRBV7-2 with TRBJ2-7; a possible D gene is TRBD2 (6 bases). CDR3 length: 12 amino acids. Trimming removed 5 bases from V and 6 bases from J, with 11 bases in between. Per the germline V gene, CDR1 is SGHTA and CDR2 is FQGNSA. The CDR3 DNA reads TGTGCCAGCAGCCGGAGGGGCACCGAGCAGTACTTC. Residues: CASSRRGTEQYF.

This chain joins TRBV1 and TRBJ1-1; the table's D call of TRBD1 was not tested on the DNA. TRBV1 is tagged as a pseudogene. The CDR3 totals 15 residues. The CDR3 bases are TGCACCAGCAGAAGGTCCGGACAGGGCTGTACTGAAGCTTTCTTT. Translating gives CTSRRSGQGCTEAFF.

The chain uses TRBV6-1 and TRBJ2-1; 10 nucleotides match TRBD2. The germline V gene encodes CDR1 MNHNS and CDR2 SASEGT. The CDR3 has 15 residues. The V segment lost 7 bases and the J segment 7 bases; nucleotides outside the gene matches: 10. Here the CDR3 reads CASIQRGGPWNEQFF. CDR3 in DNA: TGTGCCAGCATCCAGCGGGGGGGGCCCTGGAATGAGCAGTTCTTC.

The count of this clone is one. The CDR3 DNA reads TGTGCCAGCGTTCCTAGCGGGAGGGAGGCAGATACGCAGTATTTT. This codes for CASVPSGREADTQYF. The chain is built from TRBV19 and TRBJ2-3, with 12 bases lining up with TRBD2. V shed 9 bases and J 4 bases; nucleotides not matched to a gene: 8. Germline CDR1 is LNHDA and CDR2 is SQIVND (reference sequence). This CDR3 spans 15 amino acids.

The rearrangement links TRBV5-1 to TRBJ1-1, with D unclear. There are 14 residues in the CDR3. V lost 0 bases and J lost 6, with 12 bases in between. Per germline, CDR1 SGHRS and CDR2 YFSETQ. DNA of the CDR3: TGCGCCAGCAGCTTGGACAGTGGGTTCGCTGAAGCTTTCTTT. It is translated as CASSLDSGFAEAFF.

The chain uses TRBV5-1 and TRBJ1-1; no clear D gene. Trimming left V 2 bases short and J 0 bases short, with 8 bases between. Germline V gene data show CDR1 as SGHRS and CDR2 as YFSETQ. The CDR3 consists of 14 residues. CDR3 sequence (DNA): TGCGCCAGCAGCTTCGGCACGATGAACACTGAAGCTTTCTTT. It specifies CASSFGTMNTEAFF. Based on the CDR3 plus reference TRBV5-1 and TRBJ1-1, the full variable domain is KAGVTQTPRYLIKTRGQQVTLSCSPISGHRSVSWYQQTPGQGLQFLFEYFSETQRNKGNFPGRFSGRQFSNSRSEMNVSTLELGDSALYLCASSFGTMNTEAFFGQGTRLTVV.

The chain recombines TRBV5-5 with TRBJ2-4, with 8 bases identical to TRBD1. V shed 5 bases, J shed 8 bases, and the junction held 12 bases outside the gene matches. This CDR3 is 15 amino acids long. Germline-derived CDR1 and CDR2 are SGHKS and YYEKEE (reference sequence). In DNA form, the CDR3 reads TGTGCCAGCAGGAACCGGGACAGGTTTATGGACATTCAGTACTTC. This gives the protein CASRNRDRFMDIQYF.

CDR3 amino acids: CASSPQGTSGGVGWYTQYF. CDR3 nucleotides: TGCGCCAGCAGCCCTCAGGGGACTAGCGGGGGGGTCGGCTGGTATACGCAGTATTTT. J is TRBJ2-3 and V is TRBV4-3; 16 bases are a match to TRBD2. The CDR3 is 19 residues long. In germline, CDR1 is LGHNA, CDR2 YSLEER. J was trimmed by 7 bases and V by 4 bases; bases with no gene match: 14.

This chain links TRBV27 with TRBJ1-5; possibly TRBD1 for D (6 bases). The CDR3 totals 16 residues. In germline, CDR1 is MNHEY, CDR2 SMNVEV (reference sequence). V was cut by 4 bases and J by 6 bases, with 19 bases left in between. DNA for the CDR3: TGTGCCAGCAGTTCCGGGGGCAATCTAGTGGGTCAGCCCCAGCATTTT. Translating gives CASSSGGNLVGQPQHF.